These T cell receptor beta chains were read from a single sample in a study of T cell responses to AZD1222 COVID-19 vaccine. Sequencing was performed with immunoSEQ multiplex PCR; in TCRdb, only in-frame clones are kept and a portion is missing. The sample has fewer than 40,000 clones; about nine tenths are singletons. The material was peripheral blood, obtained 28 days after the second dose of the MenACWY control vaccine. These receptors all stem from an adult who received the MenACWY meningococcal vaccine as a control. Both conserved end residues are part of each CDR3. Each record gives: D gene, clone size, V gene, CDR3 length, J gene, CDR3 DNA, CDR3 protein. A D gene is named only where the DNA matches it firmly. Not every row has a clone size; where given, it reads once, few, many or a size class.

-	-	TRBV18	13	TRBJ1-2	TGTGCCAGCTCACCACTGGATTTAGATGGCTACACCTTC	CASSPLDLDGYTF
TRBD2	once	TRBV9	15	TRBJ2-1	TGTGCCAGCAGCGTAGCGGGAGGGTCCGTCGATGAGCAGTTCTTC	CASSVAGGSVDEQFF
-	-	TRBV5-4	15	TRBJ1-3	TGTGCCAGCAGCGCGGGCCTCCTCTCTGGAAACACCATATATTTT	CASSAGLLSGNTIYF
TRBD2	-	TRBV24-1	15	TRBJ2-3	TGTGCCACCAGTGATTTCGAGCGGGAATATGATACGCAGTATTTT	CATSDFEREYDTQYF
TRBD1	-	TRBV19	16	TRBJ2-2	TGTGCCAGTAGTATAGTGCGGACAGGTAACACCGGGGAGCTGTTTTTT	CASSIVRTGNTGELFF
TRBD2	-	TRBV27	15	TRBJ2-7	TGTGCCAGCAGTACGACTAGCGGGAGAAGGTACGAGCAGTACTTC	CASSTTSGRRYEQYF
-	-	TRBV6-5	13	TRBJ1-1	TGTGCCAGTAACAGGGAGTCGGACACTGAAGCTTTCTTT	CASNRESDTEAFF
-	-	TRBV11-2	15	TRBJ1-6	TGTGCCAGCAGCCCACTTCGACATCGAATTTCACCCCTCCACTTT	CASSPLRHRISPLHF
TRBD2	-	TRBV7-3	15	TRBJ2-5	TGTGCCAGCAGCTTAAGCGGGAGAACCCAAGAGACCCAGTACTTC	CASSLSGRTQETQYF
-	-	TRBV5-4	16	TRBJ2-1	TGTGCCAGCAGCACGGGGGCGGGGGAAATATACAATGAGCAGTTCTTC	CASSTGAGEIYNEQFF
-	-	TRBV27	15	TRBJ2-6	TGTGCCAGCAGTTTATCGGCAGGAGGGGCCAACGTCCTGACTTTC	CASSLSAGGANVLTF
-	-	TRBV9	15	TRBJ1-4	TGTGCCAGCACCGCCGGGGCAGGGGAGGATGAAAAACTGTTTTTT	CASTAGAGEDEKLFF
-	-	TRBV27	15	TRBJ1-4	TGTGCCAGCAGCCGGGCGGGGGGCGCTTCTGAAAAACTGTTTTTT	CASSRAGGASEKLFF
-	-	TRBV13	14	TRBJ2-2	TGTGCCAGCAGCTTAGATGGGGTCACCGGGGAGCTGTTTTTT	CASSLDGVTGELFF
-	once	TRBV10-2	13	TRBJ2-7	TGCGCCAGCGTGGAAGTTGGGAGAAGCGAGCAGTACTTC	CASVEVGRSEQYF
TRBD2	-	TRBV19	15	TRBJ2-2	TGTGCCAGTAGTAGAGTAGCGGGAGTTTTCGGGGAGCTGTTTTTT	CASSRVAGVFGELFF
TRBD2	-	TRBV4-1	17	TRBJ2-1	TGCGCCAGCAGCCGGGGAGGTCTAGCGGGACGTTACAATGAGCAGTTCTTC	CASSRGGLAGRYNEQFF
TRBD2	-	TRBV9	16	TRBJ2-7	TGTGCCAGCAGCTCCTTAGCGGGAGCCTCGTCCTACGAGCAGTACTTC	CASSSLAGASSYEQYF
TRBD1	-	TRBV29-1	13	TRBJ2-7	TGCAGCGTTGTCCGGACAGGGGCCTACGAGCAGTACTTC	CSVVRTGAYEQYF
-	-	TRBV5-4	13	TRBJ1-4	TGTGCCAGCAGCTGGATGCCCCAGGAAAAACTGTTTTTT	CASSWMPQEKLFF
TRBD1	once	TRBV11-1	13	TRBJ2-7	TGTGCCAGCAGGGAAGGGACAGGGAGAGAGCAGTACTTC	CASREGTGREQYF
TRBD2	-	TRBV2	16	TRBJ2-1	TGTGCCAGCAGCCGGACTAGCGGGAGAGTCGGGGGTGAGCAGTTCTTC	CASSRTSGRVGGEQFF
-	-	TRBV5-1	11	TRBJ1-2	TGCGCCAGCTCACCGGGGTATGGCTACACCTTC	CASSPGYGYTF
TRBD1	-	TRBV11-2	14	TRBJ2-1	TGTGCCGTCGCCGGGACAGGGGCCTACAATGAGCAGTTCTTC	CAVAGTGAYNEQFF
TRBD2	-	TRBV3-1/TRBV3-2	17	TRBJ2-1	TGTGCCAGCAGCCCTCCGGAGCGGGAGGCCCCCTACAATGAGCAGTTCTTC	CASSPPEREAPYNEQFF
TRBD2	-	TRBV7-2	18	TRBJ2-1	TGTGCCAGCAGCTTAGTTGTGGGCAGCGGGAGGACTTACAATGAGCAGTTCTTC	CASSLVVGSGRTYNEQFF
TRBD1	-	TRBV14	15	TRBJ2-7	TGTGCCAGCAGCCCTAAGGACAGGGCGCCCTACGAGCAGTACTTC	CASSPKDRAPYEQYF
-	once	TRBV20-1	11	TRBJ2-7	TGCAGTCCGGAGCAGGGCTACGAGCAGTACTTC	CSPEQGYEQYF
-	-	TRBV6-5	14	TRBJ1-2	TGTGCCAGCAGTACCGGGACCCGGTCGCTCGGCTACACCTTC	CASSTGTRSLGYTF
-	-	TRBV12-5	14	TRBJ2-3	TGTGCTAGTGGTCCAAGTGACCACCCAGATACGCAGTATTTT	CASGPSDHPDTQYF
TRBD2	-	TRBV30	16	TRBJ2-5	TGTGCCTGGAGTTACGGGACTAGCGGGAGGAAAGAGACCCAGTACTTC	CAWSYGTSGRKETQYF
-	-	TRBV19	16	TRBJ1-4	TGTGCCAGTAAAAGTGGGACTGGTGTAACTAATGAAAAACTGTTTTTT	CASKSGTGVTNEKLFF
TRBD2	once	TRBV5-4	17	TRBJ2-7	TGTGCCAGCAGCATCGGGACTAGCGGGAGGGCTGGGGGCGAGCAGTACTTC	CASSIGTSGRAGGEQYF
-	-	TRBV24-1	16	TRBJ2-3	TGTGCCACCAGTGATTCCCCGACGGGAGCCCCGGATACGCAGTATTTT	CATSDSPTGAPDTQYF
-	-	TRBV27	13	TRBJ2-3	TGTGCCACCCACAGGGAAAATACAGATACGCAGTATTTT	CATHRENTDTQYF
TRBD2	-	TRBV5-1	14	TRBJ2-7	TGCGCCAGCAGCTTCGCTAGCGGATCCTACGAGCAGTACTTC	CASSFASGSYEQYF
TRBD1	-	TRBV5-1	14	TRBJ1-4	TGCGCCAGCAGCGTGGGACAGGGTAATGAAAAACTGTTTTTT	CASSVGQGNEKLFF